This T cell receptor beta chain was sequenced during a study of human thymus T cells. The ends were cut back, 4 bases at V and 1 base at J, with 12 bases in the middle. The germline V gene has CDR1 SGHDT and CDR2 YYEEEE. The CDR3 covers 15 residues. Donation was from healthy Finnish infants who were having corrective surgery that addressed congenital heart defects. An approximately 0.45-1 mL peripheral blood aliquot was taken intraoperatively from four of eight donors. No fixed cell number was used; all available blood leukocytes supplied DNA. The data were produced by immunoSEQ multiplex PCR, yet TCRdb's version contains in-frame clones alone and is incomplete. The repertoire consists of just over 45,000 clones, with just under 95% occurring once and the leading ten covering about 0.16%. Concerning this clone itself: Its antigen is still unknown.

Notes on the study in general: In thymic and blood repertoires alike, V and J usage looked biased.

The chain employs TRBV5-6 and TRBJ2-1; TRBD2 is a possible D gene (6 bases). This receptor was identified in a girl younger than two with a congenital heart defect but otherwise immunologically healthy. Sequenced sample: blood. The CDR3, as DNA: TGTGCCAGCAGCGAGGAGGGTGAGTCCTACAATGAGCAGTTCTTC. Protein sequence: CASSEEGESYNEQFF.